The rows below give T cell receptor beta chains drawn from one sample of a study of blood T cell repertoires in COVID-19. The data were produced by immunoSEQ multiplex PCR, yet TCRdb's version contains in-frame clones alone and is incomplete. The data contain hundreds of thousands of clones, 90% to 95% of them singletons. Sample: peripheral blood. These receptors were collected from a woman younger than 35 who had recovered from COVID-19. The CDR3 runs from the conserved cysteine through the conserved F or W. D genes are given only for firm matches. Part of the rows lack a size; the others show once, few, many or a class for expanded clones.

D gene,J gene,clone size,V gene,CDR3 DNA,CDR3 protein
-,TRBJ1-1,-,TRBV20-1,TGCAGTGCTAGTGGCGGGAAACCTTCGAACACTGAAGCTTTCTTT,CSASGGKPSNTEAFF
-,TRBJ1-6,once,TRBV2,TGTGCCAGCAGTCTAGAAACAACGGTCAATAATTCACCCCTCCACTTT,CASSLETTVNNSPLHF
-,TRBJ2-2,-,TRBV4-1,TGCGCCAGCAGCCAAGTATACAGCCCGAACACCGGGGAGCTGTTTTTT,CASSQVYSPNTGELFF
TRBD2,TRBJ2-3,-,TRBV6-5,TGTGCCAGCAGAGGACTAGCGGGGAGCACAGATACGCAGTATTTT,CASRGLAGSTDTQYF
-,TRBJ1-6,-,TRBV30,TGTGCCTGGAGTCAAAGACAGGTTCTTTCACCCCTCCACTTT,CAWSQRQVLSPLHF
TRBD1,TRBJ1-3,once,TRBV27,TGTGCCAGCGCTGAGGACAGGGGGTACACCATATATTTT,CASAEDRGYTIYF
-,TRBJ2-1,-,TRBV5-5,TGTGCCAGCAGCTTGCGGCCAGGGTGGGAGCAGTTCTTC,CASSLRPGWEQFF
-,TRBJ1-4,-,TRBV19,TGTGCCAGTAGCCAAGCTTTAACTAATGAAAAACTGTTTTTT,CASSQALTNEKLFF
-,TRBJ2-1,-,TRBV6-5,TGTGCCAGCAGCCCCCCACTAGCCGGCTACAATGAGCAGTTCTTC,CASSPPLAGYNEQFF
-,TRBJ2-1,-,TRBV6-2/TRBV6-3,TGTGCCAGCAGCCTACAGGGCGTCTACAATGAGCAGTTCTTC,CASSLQGVYNEQFF
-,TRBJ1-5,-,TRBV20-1,TGCAGTGCTAGTGCTGGACACGGAATCAATCAGCCCCAGCATTTT,CSASAGHGINQPQHF
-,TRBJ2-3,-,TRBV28,TGTGCCAGCAGTTTAGGGGCTAGAACGCAGTATTTT,CASSLGARTQYF
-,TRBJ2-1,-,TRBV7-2,TGTGCCAGCAGCTTAGATCCGTACTATGATGAGCAGTTCTTC,CASSLDPYYDEQFF
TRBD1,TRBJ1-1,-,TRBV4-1,TGCGCCAGCAGCCTCCATCCGGGACAGGGGGATATGAACACTGAAGCTTTCTTT,CASSLHPGQGDMNTEAFF
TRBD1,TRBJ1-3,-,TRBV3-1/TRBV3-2,TGTGCCAGCAGGGCTAGCAGGGGGGCTTATGGAAACACCATATATTTT,CASRASRGAYGNTIYF
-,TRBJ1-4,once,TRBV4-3,TGCGCCAGCAGCCAAGATTTGAGCGCTACTAATGAAAAACTGTTTTTT,CASSQDLSATNEKLFF
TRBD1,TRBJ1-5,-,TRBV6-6,TGTGCCAGCACTGGGACAGGGGGCGTTCAGCCCCAGCATTTT,CASTGTGGVQPQHF
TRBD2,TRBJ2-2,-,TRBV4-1,TGCGCCAGCAGCCTCGGGACTAATTACGGGGAGCTGTTTTTT,CASSLGTNYGELFF
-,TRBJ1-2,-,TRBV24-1,TGTGCCACCAGTGACCCCGGGTCTTCCTTGCGTGGCTACACCTTC,CATSDPGSSLRGYTF
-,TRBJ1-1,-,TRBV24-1,TGTGCCACCAGTGACGGGACTTCCGCCGGTAGAAGGGCTTTCTTT,CATSDGTSAGRRAFF
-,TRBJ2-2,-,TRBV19,TGTGCCAGTAGTACCCTCGGGGATCCCTACACCGGGGAGCTGTTTTTT,CASSTLGDPYTGELFF
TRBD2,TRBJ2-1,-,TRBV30,TGTGCCTGGAGGACTAGCGGGATGTGGAATGAGCAGTTCTTC,CAWRTSGMWNEQFF
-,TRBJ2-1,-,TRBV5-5,TGTGCCAGCAGCCCCGTCCGGGGTAGCATCGGAAATGAGCAGTTCTTC,CASSPVRGSIGNEQFF
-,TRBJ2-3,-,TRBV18,TGTGCCAGCTCACCAGGCAAGGCTAGCCGAACAGATACGCAGTATTTT,CASSPGKASRTDTQYF
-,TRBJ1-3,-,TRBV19,TGTGCCAACGCGCAAGAGAGCTCTGGAAACACCATATATTTT,CANAQESSGNTIYF
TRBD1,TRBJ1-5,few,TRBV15,TGTGCCACCAGCGGATATCAGGGGGCGGGTCAGCCCCAGCATTTT,CATSGYQGAGQPQHF
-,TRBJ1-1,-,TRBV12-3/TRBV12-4,TGTGCCAGCGGCCAGTTGAACACTGAAGCTTTCTTT,CASGQLNTEAFF
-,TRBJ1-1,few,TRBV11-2,TGTGCCAGCAGCTTAGATGGGAGAAACACTGAAGCTTTCTTT,CASSLDGRNTEAFF
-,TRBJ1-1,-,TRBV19,TGTGCCAGCGCATACAGGATACTGAACACTGAAGCTTTCTTT,CASAYRILNTEAFF
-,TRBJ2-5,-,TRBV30,TGTGCCTGGAGCTCCGGGTTACAAGAGACCCAGTACTTC,CAWSSGLQETQYF
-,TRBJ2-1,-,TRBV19,TGTGCCAGTAGTAAAAGGACAACTACTACGGGCCCCAGCTCCTACAATGAGCAGTTCTTC,CASSKRTTTTGPSSYNEQFF
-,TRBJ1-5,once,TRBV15,TGTGCCACCAGCCCAGACAATCAGCCCCAGCATTTT,CATSPDNQPQHF
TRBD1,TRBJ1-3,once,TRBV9,TGTGCCAGCAGCGTCGGGACAGGGGGAAACACCATATATTTT,CASSVGTGGNTIYF
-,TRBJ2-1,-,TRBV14,TGTGCCAGCAGCCAAAGTCGGGAGCTTGAGCAGTTCTTC,CASSQSRELEQFF
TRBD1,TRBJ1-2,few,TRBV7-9,TGTGCCAGCAGCTTTACAGGGGGTCCTGGCTACACCTTC,CASSFTGGPGYTF
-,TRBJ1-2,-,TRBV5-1,TGCGCCAGCAGCTTGGGACAGGCGACGACTAACTATGGCTACACCTTC,CASSLGQATTNYGYTF
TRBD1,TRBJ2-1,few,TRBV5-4,TGTGCCAGCAGCTTGGCGGCAGGGGGTCACAATGAGCAGTTCTTC,CASSLAAGGHNEQFF
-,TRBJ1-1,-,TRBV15,TGTGCCACCAGCAGATCACGGTACAGGGCTTTGAACACTGAAGCTTTCTTT,CATSRSRYRALNTEAFF
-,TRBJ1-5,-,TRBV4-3,TGCGCCAGCAGCCAAGATCGGGCGACGGGGCAGCATTTT,CASSQDRATGQHF
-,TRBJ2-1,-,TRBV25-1,TGTGCCAGCAGTGAATTAAAACTAGGTATAACCTACAATGAGCAGTTCTTC,CASSELKLGITYNEQFF
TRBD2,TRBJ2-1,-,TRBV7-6,TGTGCCAGCAGCTTAGCCGGACTAGCGGTCTACAATGAGCAGTTCTTC,CASSLAGLAVYNEQFF
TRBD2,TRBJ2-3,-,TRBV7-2,TGTGCCAGCAGCGGGGGAGGGTTCGGGTTCACAGATACGCAGTATTTT,CASSGGGFGFTDTQYF
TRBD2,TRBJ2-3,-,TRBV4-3,TGCGCCAGCAGCCAAGTCCTAGCGGGAGATACGCAGTATTTT,CASSQVLAGDTQYF
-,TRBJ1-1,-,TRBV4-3,TGCGCCAGCAGCCAAAACGGGGACACTGAAGCTTTCTTT,CASSQNGDTEAFF
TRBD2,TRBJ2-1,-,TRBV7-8,TGTGCCAGCAGCTTTCTAGCGGGAGAATCAGATGAGCAGTTCTTC,CASSFLAGESDEQFF
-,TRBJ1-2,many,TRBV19,TGTGCCAGTAGTGCGTCCAGACACGGATTGGCCTATGGCTACACCTTC,CASSASRHGLAYGYTF
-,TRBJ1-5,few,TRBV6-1,TGTGCCAGCAGTGAAAAGAGTACCGGGTATCAGCCCCAGCATTTT,CASSEKSTGYQPQHF
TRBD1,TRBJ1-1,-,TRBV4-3,TGCGCCAGCAGCAAAGGGACAGGGGTTCATATGAACACTGAAGCTTTCTTT,CASSKGTGVHMNTEAFF
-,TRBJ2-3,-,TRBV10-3,TGTGCCATCAGTGATGCGGGCGGGCCCACAGATACGCAGTATTTT,CAISDAGGPTDTQYF
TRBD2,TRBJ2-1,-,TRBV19,TGTGCCAGTAGTATAGTTGCGGGAGTTTCGTACAATGAGCAGTTCTTC,CASSIVAGVSYNEQFF